The sequence of this TCR beta chain was determined in a study of response to subunit inactivated influenza vaccine (dated by TCRdb to 2016 to 2018). As for the study more broadly: To follow how T cells responded to a trivalent subunit inactivated influenza vaccine, the researchers relied on deep quantitative profiling of the T cell receptor repertoire. What the work shows at the level of the full study, not this receptor alone: The authors proposed that each seasonal influenza vaccination may bring in only a limited number of new T cells.

This clonotype turned up a few times. What this receptor recognizes is not known. No per-base quality is available; no much larger clone lies one base away. The V end loses 2 bases and the J end loses 0 bases, and a stretch of 15 bases separates them. CDR1 and CDR2 are read off the germline V gene as SGHRS and YFSETQ. The CDR3 sequence holds 18 residues, the cysteine and phenylalanine included. Only the CDR3 part of the read is kept: 54 bases, read in frame from the first base. Libraries were built with RT-PCR. TCRdb shows the sequencer as Illumina HiSeq 2500. TCRdb reprocessing: public reads trimmed at Q25 with fastp, clones called with MiXCR, in-frame beta chains kept. For every CDR3 protein sequence, its rows merge into one entry that carries the most common genes and DNA. This sample comprises hundreds of thousands of distinct CDR3 sequences, around a fifth of them detected only once. Roughly 10% of the sample belongs to the ten largest clones.

The clonotype was recovered from a man in his fifties or sixties who received an inactivated influenza vaccine. Donor details come from another sample of the same person, matched by shared clones. The chain is made from TRBV5-1 and TRBJ1-6, with a weak D call of TRBD1 (6 bases match). The specimen was PBMCs from blood, collected less than 22 months after vaccination. The base sequence is TGCGCCAGCAGCTTCGGGGAAGGGGGGAGCTCCTATAATTCACCCCTCCACTTT. This sequence encodes CASSFGEGGSSYNSPLHF.